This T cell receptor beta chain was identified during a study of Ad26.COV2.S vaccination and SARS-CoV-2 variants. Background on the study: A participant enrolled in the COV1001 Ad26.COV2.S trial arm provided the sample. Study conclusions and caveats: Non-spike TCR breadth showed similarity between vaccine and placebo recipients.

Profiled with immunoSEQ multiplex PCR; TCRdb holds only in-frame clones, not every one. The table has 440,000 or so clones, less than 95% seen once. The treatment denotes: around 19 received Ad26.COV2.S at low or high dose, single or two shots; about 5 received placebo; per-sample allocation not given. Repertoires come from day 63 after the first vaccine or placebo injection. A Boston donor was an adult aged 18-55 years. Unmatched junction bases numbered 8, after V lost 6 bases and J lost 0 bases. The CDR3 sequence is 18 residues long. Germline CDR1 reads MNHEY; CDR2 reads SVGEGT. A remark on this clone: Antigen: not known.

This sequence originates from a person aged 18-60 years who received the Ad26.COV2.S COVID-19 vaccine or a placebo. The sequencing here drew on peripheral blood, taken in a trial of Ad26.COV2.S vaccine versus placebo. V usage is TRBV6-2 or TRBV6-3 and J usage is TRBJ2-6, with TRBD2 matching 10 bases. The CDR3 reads CASSSGLADHSGANVLTF. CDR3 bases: TGTGCCAGCAGCTCCGGACTAGCGGATCACTCTGGGGCCAACGTCCTGACTTTC.